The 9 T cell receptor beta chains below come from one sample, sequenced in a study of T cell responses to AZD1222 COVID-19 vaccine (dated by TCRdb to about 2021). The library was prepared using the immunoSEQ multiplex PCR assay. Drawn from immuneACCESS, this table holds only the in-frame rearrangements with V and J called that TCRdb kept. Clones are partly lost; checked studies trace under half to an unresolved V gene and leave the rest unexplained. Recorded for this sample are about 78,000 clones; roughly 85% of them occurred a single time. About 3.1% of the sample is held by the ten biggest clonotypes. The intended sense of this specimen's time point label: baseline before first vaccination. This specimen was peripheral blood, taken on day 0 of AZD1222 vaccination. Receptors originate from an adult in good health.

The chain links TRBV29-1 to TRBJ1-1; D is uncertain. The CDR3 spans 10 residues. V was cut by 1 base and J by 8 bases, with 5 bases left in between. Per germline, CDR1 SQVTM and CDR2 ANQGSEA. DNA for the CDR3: TGCAGCGTTGAAGTCCCGGAAGCTTTCTTT. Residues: CSVEVPEAFF. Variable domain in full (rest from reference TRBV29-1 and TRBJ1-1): SAVISQKPSRDICQRGTSLTIQCQVDSQVTMMFWYRQQPGQSLTLIATANQGSEATYESGFVIDKFPISRPNLTFSTLTVSNMSPEDSSIYLCSVEVPEAFFGQGTRLTVV.

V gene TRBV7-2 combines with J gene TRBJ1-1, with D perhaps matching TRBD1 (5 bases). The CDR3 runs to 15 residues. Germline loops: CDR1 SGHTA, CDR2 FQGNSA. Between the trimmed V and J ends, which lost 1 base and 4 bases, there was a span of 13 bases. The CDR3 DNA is TGTGCCAGCAGCTTAGTGGGTCAGGGCTTCACTGAAGCTTTCTTT. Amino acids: CASSLVGQGFTEAFF.

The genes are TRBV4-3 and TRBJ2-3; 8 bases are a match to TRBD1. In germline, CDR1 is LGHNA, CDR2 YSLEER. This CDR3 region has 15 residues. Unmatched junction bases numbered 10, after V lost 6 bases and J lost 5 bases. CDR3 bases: TGCGCCAGCAGTCGTGGGACAGGCCAACAAGATACGCAGTATTTT. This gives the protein CASSRGTGQQDTQYF.

The chain's CDR3 is CASRMTGTGDTEAFF. The DNA of the CDR3 is TGCGCCAGCAGGATGACCGGGACAGGGGACACTGAAGCTTTCTTT. The chain recombines TRBV5-1 with TRBJ1-1; 10 nucleotides agree with TRBD1. The CDR3 covers 15 residues. Trimming cost V 5 bases and J 3 bases; bases outside gene matches: 7. Germline V gene lookup returns CDR1 SGHRS and CDR2 YFSETQ.

The CDR3 loop reads CASSDQIDRADETQYF. In DNA form, the CDR3 reads TGTGCCAGCAGCGACCAGATTGACAGGGCGGACGAGACCCAGTACTTC. The V call is TRBV11-1, the J call TRBJ2-5, with TRBD1 matching 7 bases. The J segment lost 5 bases and the V segment lost 5 bases, leaving 14 bases of the junction unmatched. This CDR3 has 16 residues. Looked up from germline, CDR1 is SGHAT and CDR2 is FQDESV (reference sequence).

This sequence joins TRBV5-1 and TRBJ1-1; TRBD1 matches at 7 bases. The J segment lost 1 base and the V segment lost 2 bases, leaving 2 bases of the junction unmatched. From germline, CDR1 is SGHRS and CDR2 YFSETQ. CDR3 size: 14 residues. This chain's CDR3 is CASSLGTANTEAFF. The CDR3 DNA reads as TGCGCCAGCAGCTTAGGGACAGCGAACACTGAAGCTTTCTTT.

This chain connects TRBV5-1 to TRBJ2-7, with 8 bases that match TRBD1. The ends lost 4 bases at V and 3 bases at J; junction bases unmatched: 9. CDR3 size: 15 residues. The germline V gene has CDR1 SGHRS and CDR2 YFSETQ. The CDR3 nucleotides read TGCGCCAGCAGCCCGAGGGGGACAGGCCACTACGAGCAGTACTTC. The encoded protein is CASSPRGTGHYEQYF.

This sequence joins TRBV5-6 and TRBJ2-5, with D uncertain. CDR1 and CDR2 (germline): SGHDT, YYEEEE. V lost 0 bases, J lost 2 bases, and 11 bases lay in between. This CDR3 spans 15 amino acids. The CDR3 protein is CASSLDNSNQETQYF. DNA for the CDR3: TGTGCCAGCAGCTTGGACAACAGCAATCAAGAGACCCAGTACTTC.

In DNA form, the CDR3 reads TGTGCCAGCAGCAAGGACAGGGACTTGTATGGCTACACCTTC. Its translation is CASSKDRDLYGYTF. V is TRBV7-2 and J is TRBJ1-2; 8 positions match TRBD1. CDR3 length: 14 residues. V trimming: 5 bases; J trimming: 5 bases; junction bases outside the gene matches: 7. CDR1 is SGHTA and CDR2 is FQGNSA in the germline V gene. The complete variable domain, with remaining parts taken from reference TRBV7-2 and TRBJ1-2, reads GAGVSQSPSNKVTEKGKDVELRCDPISGHTALYWYRQSLGQGLEFLIYFQGNSAPDKSGLPSDRFSAERTGGSVSTLTIQRTQQEDSAVYLCASSKDRDLYGYTFGSGTRLTVV.